The TCR beta chain under discussion was sequenced for a study of immune evolution from preneoplasia to lung adenocarcinoma. Findings of the study overall: Later-stage lesions seemingly showed higher T cell density and diversity than normal lung.

Measured with immunoSEQ multiplex PCR; TCRdb has only the in-frame clones, and not every one. The sample records around 10,000 clones, roughly 77% being singletons. Germline-derived CDR1 and CDR2 are MGHDK and SYGVNS. V shed 9 bases and J shed 3 bases, with 15 bases lying between them. The CDR3 is 14 residues long. Concerning this clone itself: Its target is not known.

Source material: FFPE minimally invasive lung adenocarcinoma tissue. The clonotype comes from a donor at least 70 years old with lung adenocarcinoma. The rearrangement links TRBV25-1 to TRBJ2-4; D not certain. As DNA, the CDR3 is TGTGCCAGTACCGGGCCAGGACGCAAAAACATTCAGTACTTC. Its protein product is CASTGPGRKNIQYF.